This T cell receptor beta chain derives from a study of cytomegalovirus exposure and HLA in healthy donors. Study-level points and caveats: As was reported, the classifier diagnosed cytomegalovirus status with high specificity and sensitivity.

The CDR3 contains 10 residues. Germline V gene lookup returns CDR1 DFQATT and CDR2 SNEGSKA (reference sequence). Trimming took off 3 bases at V and 12 bases at J, with 9 bases between the two ends. The donors belonged to the roughly 110-subject validation cohort, separate from the roughly 650-subject first cohort. The repertoire was sequenced with immunoSEQ multiplex PCR; TCRdb's copy has only in-frame clones and lacks some. The repertoire includes 55,000 to 65,000 clones, about nine tenths of them detected once, and more than 0.85% sits in the top ten. Turning to this clone: The target antigen is unknown.

Sequencing input: PBMCs. This TCR derives from a man aged 18-30 years in good health and CMV-seronegative. The rearrangement joins TRBV20-1 to TRBJ2-4; D gene unclear. In nucleotides, the CDR3 is TGCAGTGCTAGCCGGGTCAATCAGTACTTC. Amino acids: CSASRVNQYF.